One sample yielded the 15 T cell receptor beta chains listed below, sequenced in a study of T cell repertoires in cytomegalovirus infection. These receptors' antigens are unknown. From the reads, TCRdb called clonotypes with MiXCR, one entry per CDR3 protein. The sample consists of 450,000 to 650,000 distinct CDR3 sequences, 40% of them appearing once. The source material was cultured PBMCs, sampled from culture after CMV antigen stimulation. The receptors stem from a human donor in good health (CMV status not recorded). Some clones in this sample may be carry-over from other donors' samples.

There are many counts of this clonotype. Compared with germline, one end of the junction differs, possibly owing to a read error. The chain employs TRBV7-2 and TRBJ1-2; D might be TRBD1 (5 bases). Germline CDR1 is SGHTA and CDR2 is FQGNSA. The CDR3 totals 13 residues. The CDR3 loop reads CASSLVTGPGDAF. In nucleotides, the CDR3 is TGTGCCAGCAGCTTAGTTACGGGACCCGGGGATGCCTTC. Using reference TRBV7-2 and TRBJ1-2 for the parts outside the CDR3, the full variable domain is GAGVSQSPSNKVTEKGKDVELRCDPISGHTALYWYRQSLGQGLEFLIYFQGNSAPDKSGLPSDRFSAERTGGSVSTLTIQRTQQEDSAVYLCASSLVTGPGDAFGSGTRLTVV.

The CDR3 sequence is CASSLRQGPQPQHF. Written as DNA, the CDR3 is TGTGCCAGCAGCTTAAGACAGGGCCCACAGCCCCAGCATTTT. The chain couples TRBV7-2 to TRBJ1-5; 7 bases fit TRBD1. V lost 2 bases to trimming and J lost 7 bases; unmatched junction nucleotides: 5. CDR1 and CDR2 (germline): SGHTA, FQGNSA. The CDR3 is made up of 14 amino acids.

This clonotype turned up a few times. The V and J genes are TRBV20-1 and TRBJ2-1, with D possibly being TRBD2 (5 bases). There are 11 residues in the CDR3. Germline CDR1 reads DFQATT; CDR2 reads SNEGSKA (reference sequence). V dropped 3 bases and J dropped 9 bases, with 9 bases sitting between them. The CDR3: CSARDGIEQFF. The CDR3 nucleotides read TGCAGTGCTAGGGACGGGATTGAGCAGTTCTTC.

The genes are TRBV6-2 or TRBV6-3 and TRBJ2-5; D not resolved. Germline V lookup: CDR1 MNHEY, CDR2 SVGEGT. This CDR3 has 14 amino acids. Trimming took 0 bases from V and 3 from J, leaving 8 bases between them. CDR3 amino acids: CASSYSISEETQYF. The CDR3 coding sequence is TGTGCCAGCAGTTACTCGATTTCAGAAGAGACCCAGTACTTC.

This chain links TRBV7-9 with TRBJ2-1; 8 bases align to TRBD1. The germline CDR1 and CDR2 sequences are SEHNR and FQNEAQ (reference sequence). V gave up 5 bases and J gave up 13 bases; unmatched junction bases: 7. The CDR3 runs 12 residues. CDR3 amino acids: CASSRTGRGQFF. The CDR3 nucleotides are TGTGCCAGCAGCCGGACAGGGCGCGGCCAGTTCTTC.

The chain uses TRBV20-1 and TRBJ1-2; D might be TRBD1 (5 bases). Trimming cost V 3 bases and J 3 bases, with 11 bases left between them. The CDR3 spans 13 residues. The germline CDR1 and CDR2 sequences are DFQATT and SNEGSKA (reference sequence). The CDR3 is CSASSGLDYGYTF. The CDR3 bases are TGCAGTGCTAGCTCGGGGCTTGACTATGGCTACACCTTC.

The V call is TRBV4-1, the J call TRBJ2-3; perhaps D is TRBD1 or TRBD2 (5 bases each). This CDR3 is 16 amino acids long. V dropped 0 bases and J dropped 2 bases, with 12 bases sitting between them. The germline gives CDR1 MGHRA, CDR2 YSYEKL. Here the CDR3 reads CASSQDPGPNTDTQYF. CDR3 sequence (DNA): TGCGCCAGCAGCCAAGACCCGGGACCGAACACAGATACGCAGTATTTT.

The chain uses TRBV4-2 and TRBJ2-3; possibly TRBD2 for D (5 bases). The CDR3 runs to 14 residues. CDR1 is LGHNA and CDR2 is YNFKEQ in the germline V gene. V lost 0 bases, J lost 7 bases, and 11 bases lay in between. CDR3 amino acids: CASSQDVAGNTQYF. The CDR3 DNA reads TGTGCCAGCAGCCAAGATGTAGCCGGGAATACGCAGTATTTT.

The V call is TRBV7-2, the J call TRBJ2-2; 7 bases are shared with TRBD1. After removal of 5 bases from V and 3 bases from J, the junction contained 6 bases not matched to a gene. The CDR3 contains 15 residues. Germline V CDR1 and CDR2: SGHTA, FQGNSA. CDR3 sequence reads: CASSLQGMDTGELFF. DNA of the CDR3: TGTGCCAGCAGCCTACAGGGGATGGACACCGGGGAGCTGTTTTTT.

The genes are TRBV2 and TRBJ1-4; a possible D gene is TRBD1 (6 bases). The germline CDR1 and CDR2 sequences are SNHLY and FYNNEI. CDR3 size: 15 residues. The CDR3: CGAGAGWGGNEKLFF. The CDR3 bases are TGTGGAGCAGGGGCCGGTTGGGGGGGTAATGAAAAACTGTTTTTT.

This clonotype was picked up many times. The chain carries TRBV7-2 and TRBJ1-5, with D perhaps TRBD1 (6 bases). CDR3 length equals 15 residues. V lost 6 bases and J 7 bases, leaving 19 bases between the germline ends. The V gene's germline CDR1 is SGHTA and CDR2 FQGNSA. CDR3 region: CASSFDRIGGQPQHF. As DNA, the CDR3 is TGTGCCAGCAGTTTCGACAGGATTGGGGGACAGCCCCAGCATTTT.

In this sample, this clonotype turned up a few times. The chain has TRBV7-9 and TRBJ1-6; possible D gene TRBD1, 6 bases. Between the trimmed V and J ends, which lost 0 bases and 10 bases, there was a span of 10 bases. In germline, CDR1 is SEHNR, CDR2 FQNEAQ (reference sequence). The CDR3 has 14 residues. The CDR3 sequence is CASSLAGAGSPLHF. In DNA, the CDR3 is TGTGCCAGCAGCTTAGCGGGGGCAGGGTCACCCCTCCACTTT.

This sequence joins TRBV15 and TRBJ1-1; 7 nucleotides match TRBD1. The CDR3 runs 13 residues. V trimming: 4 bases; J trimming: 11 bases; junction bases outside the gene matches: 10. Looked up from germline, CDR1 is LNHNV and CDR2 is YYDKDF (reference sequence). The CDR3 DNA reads TGTGCCACCAGCAACCGACAGGGACTGTGGGCTTTCTTT. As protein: CATSNRQGLWAFF.

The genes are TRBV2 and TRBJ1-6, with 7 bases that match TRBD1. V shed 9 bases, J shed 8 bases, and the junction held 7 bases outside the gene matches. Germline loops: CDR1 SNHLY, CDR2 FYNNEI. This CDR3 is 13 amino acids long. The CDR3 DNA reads TGTGCCAGTTCGACAGGGTGGGATTCACCCCTCCACTTT. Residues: CASSTGWDSPLHF.

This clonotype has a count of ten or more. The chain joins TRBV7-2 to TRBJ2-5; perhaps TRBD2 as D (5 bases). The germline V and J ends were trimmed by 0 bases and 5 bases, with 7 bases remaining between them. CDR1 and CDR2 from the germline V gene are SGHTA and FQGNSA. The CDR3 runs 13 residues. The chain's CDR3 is CASSLAGMETQYF. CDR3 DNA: TGTGCCAGCAGCTTAGCCGGGATGGAGACCCAGTACTTC.